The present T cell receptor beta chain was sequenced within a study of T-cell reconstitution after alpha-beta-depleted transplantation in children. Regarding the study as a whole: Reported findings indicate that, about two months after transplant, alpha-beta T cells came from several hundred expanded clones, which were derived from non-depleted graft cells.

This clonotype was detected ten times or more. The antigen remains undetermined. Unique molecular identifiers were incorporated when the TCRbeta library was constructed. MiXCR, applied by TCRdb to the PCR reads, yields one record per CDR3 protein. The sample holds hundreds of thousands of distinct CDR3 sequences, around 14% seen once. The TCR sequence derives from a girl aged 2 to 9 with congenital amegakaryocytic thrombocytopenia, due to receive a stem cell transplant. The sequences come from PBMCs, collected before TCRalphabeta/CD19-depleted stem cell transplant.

The CDR3 DNA reads TGTGCCATCAGTTCAACTTCGGGGGAAGAGAACACCGGGGAGCTGTTTTTT. It encodes CAISSTSGEENTGELFF. The gene calls are TRBV10-3 and TRBJ2-2; possibly TRBD2 for D (6 bases). There are 17 residues in the CDR3. Germline-derived CDR1 and CDR2 are ENHRY and SYGVKD. Trimming removed 5 bases at V and 1 base at J, with 17 bases between.